Listed below are T cell receptor beta chains from one sample, sequenced in a study of beta chain features in type 1 diabetes. Assay used: immunoSEQ multiplex PCR; TCRdb lists only in-frame clones, some missing. Here the sample spans 150,000 to 190,000 clones, about a tenth being singletons. Sequences were obtained from central memory CD4+ T cells from blood. All receptors come from a man aged 25 to 45 with type 1 diabetes. The CDR3 runs from the conserved cysteine through the conserved F or W. Fields, in order: clone size, CDR3 length, D gene, V gene, J gene, CDR3 protein, CDR3 DNA. A D gene is named only where the DNA matches it firmly. Only some rows state a clone size, as once, few, many or a class for expanded clones.

few,11,.,TRBV20-1,TRBJ1-2,CSAMYRDGYTF,TGCAGTGCTATGTACAGGGATGGCTACACCTTC
.,14,TRBD1,TRBV5-1,TRBJ1-5,CASSEGQFNQPQHF,TGCGCCAGCAGCGAGGGACAGTTCAATCAGCCCCAGCATTTT
.,15,TRBD1,TRBV28,TRBJ1-1,CASSLFGTGDTEAFF,TGTGCCAGCAGTTTATTCGGGACAGGGGATACCGAAGCTTTCTTT
.,13,.,TRBV5-1,TRBJ1-1,CASLSTQGTEAFF,TGCGCCAGCCTTTCCACACAGGGCACTGAAGCTTTCTTT
.,12,TRBD1,TRBV19,TRBJ1-2,CASISAGGGYTF,TGTGCCAGTATTTCGGCAGGGGGTGGCTACACCTTC
few,14,.,TRBV6-5,TRBJ1-2,CASSYSPGGAGYTF,TGTGCCAGCAGTTACTCCCCGGGAGGTGCTGGCTACACCTTC
.,13,TRBD2,TRBV14,TRBJ2-1,CASSRATSGEQFF,TGTGCCAGCAGCCGAGCCACTAGCGGTGAGCAGTTCTTC
.,14,.,TRBV29-1,TRBJ2-2,CSVEKQLNTGELFF,TGCAGCGTTGAAAAACAGCTAAACACCGGGGAGCTGTTTTTT
few,13,TRBD2,TRBV7-2,TRBJ2-3,CASSLAGLDTQYF,TGTGCCAGCAGCCTAGCGGGCCTAGATACGCAGTATTTT
.,13,.,TRBV7-2,TRBJ2-1,CASSLRPYNEQFF,TGTGCCAGCAGCCTACGCCCGTACAATGAGCAGTTCTTC
.,13,.,TRBV5-5,TRBJ1-2,CASSREGFYGYTF,TGTGCCAGCAGCCGGGAGGGGTTCTATGGCTACACCTTC
few,16,TRBD2,TRBV6-1,TRBJ2-5,CASSDGLAGDPETQYF,TGTGCCAGCAGTGATGGACTAGCGGGAGACCCGGAGACCCAGTACTTC
.,16,TRBD2,TRBV19,TRBJ2-3,CASSVRLAGVRDTQYF,TGTGCCAGTAGTGTCCGACTAGCGGGAGTGAGAGATACGCAGTATTTT
.,16,.,TRBV7-9,TRBJ2-2,CASSSPAGENTGELFF,TGTGCCAGCAGCTCCCCGGCAGGGGAGAACACCGGGGAGCTGTTTTTT
few,14,.,TRBV28,TRBJ1-2,CASRATAFRYGYTF,TGTGCCAGCAGGGCTACAGCTTTCCGCTATGGCTACACCTTC
.,13,.,TRBV27,TRBJ2-7,CASSRTQGHEQYF,TGTGCCAGCAGTAGGACACAGGGCCACGAGCAGTACTTC
few,13,.,TRBV19,TRBJ2-3,CASSLGGTGTQYF,TGTGCCAGTAGTCTGGGGGGTACGGGTACGCAGTATTTT
.,15,.,TRBV18,TRBJ2-3,CASSPRSSDLDTQYF,TGTGCCAGCTCACCACGATCTAGCGATCTTGATACGCAGTATTTT
.,15,TRBD2,TRBV6-1,TRBJ2-1,CASRIPGASGSEQFF,TGTGCCAGCAGGATACCAGGGGCTAGCGGGAGTGAGCAGTTCTTC
.,13,TRBD1,TRBV30,TRBJ1-2,CAWSVGTGSGYTF,TGTGCCTGGAGTGTGGGGACAGGGTCTGGCTACACCTTC
few,12,TRBD2,TRBV7-9,TRBJ2-7,CASSLREGEQYF,TGTGCCAGCAGCCTCCGGGAGGGGGAGCAGTACTTC
.,14,TRBD1,TRBV18,TRBJ2-5,CASSGQGVEETQYF,TGTGCCAGCTCAGGACAGGGGGTTGAAGAGACCCAGTACTTC
.,15,.,TRBV28,TRBJ1-4,CASSQIGQINEKLFF,TGTGCCAGCAGTCAAATCGGACAGATTAATGAAAAACTGTTTTTT
many,14,TRBD1,TRBV9,TRBJ2-7,CASSLRDSTYEQYF,TGTGCCAGCAGCCTCCGGGACAGTACCTACGAGCAGTACTTC
.,12,.,TRBV19,TRBJ1-2,CASRRREDGYTF,TGTGCCAGTAGGCGACGGGAGGATGGCTACACCTTC
.,13,TRBD2,TRBV7-2,TRBJ2-7,CASSPSGLGEQYF,TGTGCCAGCAGCCCCAGTGGACTAGGCGAGCAGTACTTC
.,16,TRBD2,TRBV27,TRBJ2-1,CASRKIAGRLYNEQFF,TGTGCCAGCAGGAAAATAGCGGGGCGACTTTACAATGAGCAGTTCTTC
.,10,.,TRBV29-1,TRBJ1-1,CSTWQDGAFF,TGCAGCACCTGGCAGGATGGAGCTTTCTTT
.,14,TRBD1,TRBV2,TRBJ1-2,CASSEAGGAYGYTF,TGTGCCAGCAGTGAGGCAGGGGGCGCCTATGGCTACACCTTC
few,15,.,TRBV25-1,TRBJ2-2,CASSSPGHITGELFF,TGTGCCAGCAGCTCTCCGGGACACATCACCGGGGAGCTGTTTTTT
.,13,.,TRBV2,TRBJ1-5,CASLRQASQPQHF,TGTGCCAGCCTCAGACAGGCCTCCCAGCCCCAGCATTTT
.,12,.,TRBV28,TRBJ1-2,CASSLESGGYTF,TGTGCCAGCAGTTTGGAGAGTGGGGGCTACACCTTC
.,16,TRBD2,TRBV15,TRBJ2-1,CATSRVTSGSLYEQFF,TGTGCCACCAGCAGAGTGACTAGCGGGAGTTTGTATGAGCAGTTCTTC
.,14,TRBD2,TRBV7-2,TRBJ2-1,CASSLRGRENEQFF,TGTGCCAGCAGCTTGAGAGGGAGGGAGAATGAGCAGTTCTTC
few,15,.,TRBV5-1,TRBJ2-3,CASSLDEGVTDTQYF,TGCGCCAGCAGCTTGGACGAAGGAGTCACAGATACGCAGTATTTT
.,16,TRBD2,TRBV28,TRBJ2-1,CASSSPPGGGDNEQFF,TGTGCCAGCAGCTCCCCACCGGGAGGGGGGGACAATGAGCAGTTCTTC
many,15,TRBD1,TRBV4-3,TRBJ1-3,CASSQDLDRRYTIYF,TGCGCCAGCAGCCAAGACTTGGACAGGAGGTACACCATATATTTT
.,14,TRBD1,TRBV28,TRBJ1-2,CASTNSGGVIGYTF,TGTGCCAGCACCAACTCAGGGGGAGTTATCGGCTACACCTTC
few,16,TRBD2,TRBV7-3,TRBJ2-2,CASSLNGLAVSGELFF,TGTGCCAGCAGCTTAAACGGACTAGCAGTTTCCGGGGAGCTGTTTTTT
.,14,.,TRBV7-3,TRBJ2-1,CASSLGVSSNEQFF,TGTGCCAGCAGCTTAGGTGTCTCCAGCAATGAGCAGTTCTTC
few,15,TRBD2,TRBV6-4,TRBJ2-1,CASSSGLAGVSEQFF,TGTGCCAGCAGCTCAGGACTAGCGGGAGTTAGTGAGCAGTTCTTC
.,17,TRBD2,TRBV4-3,TRBJ2-5,CASSQEGLAGGQETQYF,TGCGCCAGCAGCCAAGAAGGGCTAGCGGGAGGGCAAGAGACCCAGTACTTC
few,13,.,TRBV7-9,TRBJ1-3,CASSLDRGNTIYF,TGTGCCAGCAGTTTGGACAGAGGAAACACCATATATTTT